This paragraph covers one T cell receptor beta chain sequence. Its specific antigen is unknown. No qualities accompany the bases; no much larger clone lies one base away. This record belongs to a study of blood T cell repertoires in COVID-19 (TCRdb year 2020). Concerning the study at large: Samples from collaborators originated in the United States, Italy and Spain and spanned both the acute and convalescent phases of COVID-19. The prospective study material was composed of cDNA or gDNA derived from T cells, B-cell-depleted T cells, or PBMCs. The dataset comprised deeply sampled blood TCRbeta repertoires from subjects exposed to, actively infected with, or recovered from COVID-19. The repertoires were released in a freely available public database intended as a resource for research on the immune response to SARS-CoV-2. The samples were drawn from two sources: the first 160 participants of the ongoing ImmuneRACE study, and 1,000 to 1,500 subjects contributed by 6 global collaborators. A de-identified subject ID, COVID-19 status, age in years and sex were almost always included in the sample metadata. HLA class I and class II types, where available, came from metadata supplied by the sample provider rather than from assay-based typing.

V and J are trimmed by 6 bases and 7 bases, and the gene matches miss 5 bases of the junction. According to the germline V gene, CDR1 reads KGHSH and CDR2 reads LQKENI. The CDR3 contains 14 residues, cysteine and phenylalanine counted. The sequence is cut down to CDR3 DNA, 42 bases in frame from base 1. Enrolling through a virtual design, the prospective study's participants ranged in age from about 18 to 100 years and lived across roughly 24 United States geographic areas. Cohort assignment in the prospective study relied on participant-reported clinical history from a screening survey and a study questionnaire. Recovered participants in ImmuneRACE Cohort 3 were defined by two consecutive negative NP/OP PCR tests, clearance by a healthcare professional, or resolution of symptoms. Mobile phlebotomists in the prospective study collected whole blood, serum and a nasopharyngeal or oropharyngeal swab from every participant. Participants in the prospective study had the option to provide additional blood draws and questionnaires over a roughly two-month period. Before DNA extraction, blood samples from the prospective study were shipped at room temperature or frozen.

The immunoSEQ Assay, a bias-controlled multiplex PCR, was used to amplify TCRbeta CDR3 regions from genomic DNA. From the authors' description of their analysis: The number of nucleated cells in each sample was estimated by amplification of reference gene primers within the assay. To quantify the absolute abundance of each unique TCRbeta CDR3 rearrangement, sequence reads were collapsed and filtered. For each sample, productive Simpson clonality was calculated as the square root of Simpson's diversity index over productive rearrangements. The table comes from immuneACCESS by way of TCRdb, which keeps in-frame sequences with V and J called. Part of the clones is missing from these tables; in studies checked, under half for an unresolved V gene and the rest for unknown reasons. The V and J calls and clone size come from that table; D and trimming were worked out from the DNA. The table for this sample lists 310,000 or so clones; about nine tenths of them were counted only once. Approximately 8.8% of the sample belongs to the ten largest clones.

The paper as a whole reports these results and caveats: The amount of clinical and demographic metadata varied by source and participant and was provided uncurated.

The sequencing input was PBMCs or T cells enriched from blood (not recorded which). This clonotype originated in a woman in her 40s who had recovered from COVID-19. The chain joins TRBV18 to TRBJ1-4, with 10 bases in between that match TRBD1. The nucleotide sequence reads as follows: TGTGCCAGCTCTTCCGGGACAGGGGTTGAAAAACTGTTTTTT. The resulting protein is CASSSGTGVEKLFF.